This T cell receptor beta chain was sequenced during a study of identical twins. Study-level findings and limits: Invariant MAIT and iNKT cells are populations that could partly confound zero-insertion analyses. With abundant cord blood beta clonotypes, insertions were fewer; memory repertoires showed no such pattern.

Template switching (which added a universal primer site) was used, and cDNA carried unique molecular identifiers. TCRdb redid the calling of the 5' RACE reads with MiXCR, one entry per CDR3 protein. This table has over 200,000 distinct CDR3 sequences, roughly a tenth appearing once. As regards this clonotype: Antigen specificity is unknown.

There are 13 residues in the CDR3. Germline V CDR1 and CDR2: SGHTA, FQGNSA. Trimming pared 3 bases from V and 8 bases from J, leaving 8 bases between. This sequence originates from a woman between 18 and 29 years old in good health. The V gene is TRBV7-2, the J gene TRBJ1-6; D is ambiguous. Sequencing was performed on memory (CD45RO+) T cells sorted from blood. CDR3 sequence reads: CASSFSGYSPLHF. CDR3 sequence (DNA): TGTGCCAGCAGCTTCTCTGGGTATTCACCCCTCCACTTT.